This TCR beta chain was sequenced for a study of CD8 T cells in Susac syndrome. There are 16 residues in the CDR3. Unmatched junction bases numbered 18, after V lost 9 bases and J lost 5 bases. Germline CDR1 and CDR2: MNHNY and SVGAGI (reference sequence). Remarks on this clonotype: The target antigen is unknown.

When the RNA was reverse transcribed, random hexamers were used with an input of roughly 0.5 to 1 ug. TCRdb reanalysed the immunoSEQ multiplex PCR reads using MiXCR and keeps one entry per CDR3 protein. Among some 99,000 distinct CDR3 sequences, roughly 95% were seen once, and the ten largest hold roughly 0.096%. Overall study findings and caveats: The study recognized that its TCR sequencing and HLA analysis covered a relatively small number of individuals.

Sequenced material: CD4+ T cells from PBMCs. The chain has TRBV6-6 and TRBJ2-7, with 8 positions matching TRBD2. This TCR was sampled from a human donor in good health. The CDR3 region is CAREGERDSGVHEQYF. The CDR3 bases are TGTGCCAGAGAGGGGGAAAGGGATAGCGGGGTCCACGAGCAGTACTTC.